Sequencing of this T cell receptor (beta chain) was carried out in a study of cytomegalovirus exposure and HLA in healthy donors. The CDR3 runs 17 residues. The V gene end was trimmed by 7 bases and the J gene end by 0 bases; junction bases not matched to a gene: 10. Germline CDR1 and CDR2: LNHDA and SQIVND (reference sequence). This PCR relied on a set of 60 Vbeta primers and 13 Jbeta primers. The table came from immunoSEQ multiplex PCR; TCRdb's copy has only in-frame clones and leaves some out. The repertoire holds fewer than 250,000 clones, roughly 77% seen once, with 4% to 5% in the top ten. A note on this clone: Its antigen is unknown.

Study results and caveats: TRBV6-2, TRBV6-3 and some other V segments were unresolvable in 87-base-pair reads. A likely sequencing artifact accounted for one observed cluster of highly shared sequence variants. After further analysis at a later stage, some 15,000 TCR beta sequences were associated with HLA alleles at 0.05 false discovery rate.

The chain has TRBV19 and TRBJ2-1; 9 bases agree with TRBD2. The sequence was collected from a man aged 25-45 years in good health and CMV-seropositive. The sequencing sample was made of PBMCs. The CDR3: CASNEGGAGGSYNEQFF. The CDR3 nucleotides are TGTGCCAGTAATGAGGGAGGAGCGGGGGGCTCCTACAATGAGCAGTTCTTC.